One and the same sample provided the 30 T cell receptor beta chains below, sequenced in a study. A single record per CDR3 protein comes from TCRdb applying MiXCR to the 5' RACE reads. The sample yields around 57,000 distinct CDR3 sequences, around 28% seen once. The specimen was tumor-infiltrating memory CD4+ T cells sorted from the breast tumor. Subset described: memory CD4+ T cells, CD4+CD45RO+CD25-. These receptor sequences come from a female donor with breast cancer.

This clonotype was recorded a few times. This chain joins TRBV6-2 or TRBV6-3 and TRBJ2-3; possibly TRBD2 for D (6 bases). V was pared by 5 bases and J by 0 bases, with 15 bases between. Germline CDR1 reads MNHEY; CDR2 reads SVGEGT. The CDR3 length is 16 residues. The CDR3 here is CASSRRGGASTDTQYF. As DNA, the CDR3 is TGTGCCAGCAGTCGTCGCGGCGGGGCTAGCACAGATACGCAGTATTTT.

This clonotype showed up many times. The chain is built from TRBV20-1 and TRBJ2-5, with 8 bases that match TRBD2. The ends lost 6 bases at V and 3 bases at J; junction bases unmatched: 15. The CDR3 runs to 16 residues. Germline V gene data show CDR1 as DFQATT and CDR2 as SNEGSKA (reference sequence). The chain's CDR3 is CSAPVSSAGGEETQYF. The CDR3 nucleotides are TGCAGTGCCCCAGTTTCTAGCGCGGGAGGCGAAGAGACCCAGTACTTC.

This clonotype was seen a few times. At one end the junction does not follow the germline gene, possibly because of a read error. The chain combines TRBV7-9 with TRBJ1-3; D is unresolved. This CDR3 region has 11 residues. Germline values: CDR1 SEHNR, CDR2 FQNEAQ (reference sequence). The DNA for the CDR3 is TGTGCCAGCAGCTTTGGCAAGGCCATATGTTTT. This encodes CASSFGKAICF.

This clonotype has more than one count but fewer than ten. The chain links TRBV27 to TRBJ1-1; 9 bases fit TRBD1. The CDR3 loop spans 15 amino acids. CDR1 is MNHEY, CDR2 SMNVEV, per germline (reference sequence). With V trimmed by 4 bases and J by 1 base, 4 bases remained unmatched. DNA of the CDR3: TGTGCCAGCAGTTCGACAGGGGGGGCGAACACTGAAGCTTTCTTT. This gives the protein CASSSTGGANTEAFF.

V gene TRBV5-1 combines with J gene TRBJ1-2; D may be TRBD1 (5 bases). From germline, CDR1 is SGHRS and CDR2 YFSETQ. The CDR3 is 14 residues long. The V end was cut by 3 bases, the J end by 4 bases, with 13 bases between. Here the CDR3 DNA reads TGCGCCAGCAGCTGGGGACTGAGTCTCTATGGCTACACCTTC. Translation: CASSWGLSLYGYTF. The variable domain in full, completed from reference TRBV5-1 and TRBJ1-2, reads KAGVTQTPRYLIKTRGQQVTLSCSPISGHRSVSWYQQTPGQGLQFLFEYFSETQRNKGNFPGRFSGRQFSNSRSEMNVSTLELGDSALYLCASSWGLSLYGYTFGSGTRLTVV.

This clonotype has more than one count but fewer than ten. The rearrangement links TRBV5-4 to TRBJ2-2, with TRBD1 matching 8 bases. The germline V gene encodes CDR1 SGHNT and CDR2 YYREEE (reference sequence). This CDR3 has 13 residues. Trimming at V came to 5 bases and at J to 6 bases, leaving 3 bases not matched to a gene. The CDR3 nucleotides are TGTGCCAGCAGGTCACAGGGGGCCGGGGAGCTGTTTTTT. Its translation: CASRSQGAGELFF.

The rearrangement joins TRBV5-1 to TRBJ2-3; tentatively, D is TRBD1 (5 bases). Germline V gene data show CDR1 as SGHRS and CDR2 as YFSETQ. The CDR3 has 15 amino acids. V lost 0 bases, J lost 6 bases, and 14 bases lay in between. DNA of the CDR3: TGCGCCAGCAGCTTGGCTCAGGGTGAGGCGGATACGCAGTATTTT. It encodes CASSLAQGEADTQYF.

Only a few counts were recorded for this clonotype. This sequence joins TRBV6-6 and TRBJ2-3; D gene uncertain. V dropped 3 bases and J dropped 1 base, with 8 bases sitting between them. The CDR3 covers 14 residues. CDR1 is MNHNY and CDR2 is SVGAGI in the germline V gene (reference sequence). CDR3 DNA: TGTGCCAGCAGTTATCCATCCCGCACAGATACGCAGTATTTT. Translated: CASSYPSRTDTQYF.

Remarks on this clonotype: The junction shows a germline mismatch at one end, possibly a read error. The chain couples TRBV5-1 to TRBJ2-7; 8 nucleotides line up with TRBD1. The CDR3 spans 14 residues. Germline V gene lookup returns CDR1 SGHRS and CDR2 YFSETQ. The CDR3 sequence: CTSSSGTGRGEQYF. CDR3 in DNA: TGCACCAGCAGCTCCGGGACAGGTCGCGGAGAGCAGTACTTC. Based on the CDR3 plus reference TRBV5-1 and TRBJ2-7, the full variable domain is KAGVTQTPRYLIKTRGQQVTLSCSPISGHRSVSWYQQTPGQGLQFLFEYFSETQRNKGNFPGRFSGRQFSNSRSEMNVSTLELGDSALYLCTSSSGTGRGEQYFGPGTRLTVT.

As for this clonotype: A much larger clonotype is one base distant, so this may be a read error. The CDR3 region is CANPMRASNQPQHF. Here the CDR3 DNA reads TGTGCCAACCCGATGAGGGCCAGCAATCAGCCCCAGCATTTT. The chain combines TRBV27 with TRBJ1-5; D remains unclear. CDR3 size: 14 residues. The V and J ends lost 10 bases and 1 base respectively, with 14 bases between them. Per germline, CDR1 MNHEY and CDR2 SMNVEV (reference sequence).

The CDR3 spells CASSLGVNEKLFF. The DNA for the CDR3 is TGTGCCAGCAGCTTAGGAGTTAATGAAAAACTGTTTTTT. V and J are TRBV11-3 and TRBJ1-4; D is uncertain. CDR1 and CDR2 from the germline V gene are SGHNT and YENEEA. This CDR3 region has 13 residues. Trimming removed 1 base from V and 4 bases from J, with 4 bases in between.

Comment on this clonotype: At one end, the junction sequence differs from germline, possibly due to a read error. The CDR3 loop is CASSYTGGTQRF. The CDR3 DNA is TGTGCCAGCAGTTACACTGGGGGGACCCAGCGTTTT. This sequence joins TRBV6-2 or TRBV6-3 and TRBJ1-5; TRBD1 might be the D (5 bases). The CDR3 is made up of 12 amino acids. Germline assignment: CDR1 MNHEY and CDR2 SVGEGT.

This clonotype appeared a few times. V usage is TRBV6-5 and J usage is TRBJ2-1, with TRBD2 matching 8 bases. Germline V gives CDR1 MNHEY, CDR2 SVGAGI. CDR3 size: 18 residues. V shed 5 bases, J shed 10 bases, and the junction held 22 bases outside the gene matches. The CDR3 reads CASSPEPSAGDWVWEQFF. CDR3 sequence (DNA): TGTGCCAGCAGTCCCGAACCCTCAGCGGGAGACTGGGTGTGGGAGCAGTTCTTC.

By frequency in the sample, this clonotype is medium-sized. The chain carries TRBV18 and TRBJ1-1, with D uncertain. CDR3 length equals 16 residues. Germline CDR1 and CDR2: KGHSH and LQKENI. Trimming stripped 1 base from V and 1 base from J, with 13 bases between. The CDR3: CASSPRSKGSNTEAFF. DNA of the CDR3: TGTGCCAGCTCACCACGGTCTAAGGGCTCGAACACTGAAGCTTTCTTT.

The chain has TRBV5-1 and TRBJ2-3, with D maybe TRBD2 (6 bases). This CDR3 region has 14 residues. Deletions cut 7 bases from V and 6 bases from J, with 18 bases between. Per the germline V gene, CDR1 is SGHRS and CDR2 is YFSETQ. CDR3 region: CASAVAERADTQYF. The CDR3 nucleotides read TGCGCCAGCGCGGTGGCGGAGCGGGCGGATACGCAGTATTTT.

As regards this clonotype: This CDR3 is missing its conserved last phenylalanine or tryptophan, likely due to a read error. The J gene is TRBJ2-7, the V gene TRBV7-2, with 11 bases that match TRBD2. The CDR3 sequence is 14 residues long. The V gene's germline CDR1 is SGHTA and CDR2 FQGNSA. The J segment lost 1 base and the V segment lost 6 bases, leaving 2 bases of the junction unmatched. This CDR3 reads CASRLAGDSYEQYY. For the CDR3, the DNA is TGTGCCAGCAGACTAGCGGGGGATTCCTACGAGCAGTACTAC.

The rearrangement links TRBV29-1 to TRBJ1-1; no firm D call. The CDR3 is 14 amino acids. With 6 bases removed from V and 0 bases from J, the gap between germline ends came to 14 bases. The germline V gene has CDR1 SQVTM and CDR2 ANQGSEA. The CDR3 loop reads CSVGVGGLNTEAFF. The CDR3 nucleotides are TGCAGCGTGGGCGTAGGAGGCCTGAACACTGAAGCTTTCTTT.

This clonotype was counted a few times. The chain links TRBV6-5 to TRBJ1-5, with 8 bases fitting TRBD1. This CDR3 contains 15 residues. The germline CDR1 and CDR2 sequences are MNHEY and SVGAGI. V shed 5 bases, J shed 5 bases, and the junction held 8 bases outside the gene matches. In DNA form, the CDR3 reads TGTGCCAGCAGTCAACAGGGGGGGACAGATCAGCCCCAGCATTTT. Amino acid sequence: CASSQQGGTDQPQHF.

J is TRBJ2-3 and V is TRBV28; 11 bases align to TRBD2. Trimming removed 9 bases from V and 7 bases from J; junction bases left unmatched: 9. Germline-derived CDR1 and CDR2 are MDHEN and SYDVKM. The CDR3 is 14 residues long. CDR3 sequence: CASTTSGMINTQYF. The CDR3 nucleotides are TGTGCCAGTACGACTAGCGGGATGATTAATACGCAGTATTTT.

The CDR3 sequence is CASGEDSNQPQHF. The CDR3 DNA reads TGTGCCAGCGGAGAGGACAGCAATCAGCCCCAGCATTTT. This chain joins TRBV2 and TRBJ1-5; D is uncertain. This CDR3 region has 13 residues. From germline, CDR1 is SNHLY and CDR2 FYNNEI. V was trimmed by 8 bases and J by 1 base, leaving 9 bases between them.

The chain recombines TRBV12-3 or TRBV12-4 with TRBJ2-1; possibly TRBD2 for D (6 bases). Trimming pared 6 bases from V and 6 bases from J, leaving 21 bases between. This CDR3 contains 16 residues. The CDR3 nucleotides are TGTGCCAGCAGGAGATGGTTGGCGGGACGATCCAATGAGCAGTTCTTC. Protein product: CASRRWLAGRSNEQFF.

This clonotype was counted only a few times. V and J are TRBV7-6 and TRBJ1-4; D is unclear. This CDR3 contains 15 residues. Germline CDR1 SGHVS, CDR2 FNYEAQ. V was cut by 5 bases and J by 0 bases, with 10 bases left in between. DNA for the CDR3: TGTGCCAGCAGCCCTCCGGGCGCAACTAATGAAAAACTGTTTTTT. This sequence encodes CASSPPGATNEKLFF.

This clonotype is classed as medium-sized (0.01 to 0.1%). The CDR3, as DNA: TGTGCCAGCAGTTACCGGGACAGGGACACCGGGGAGCTGTTTTTT. Translated: CASSYRDRDTGELFF. The V call is TRBV6-2 or TRBV6-3, the J call TRBJ2-2; 9 bases fit TRBD1. Germline loops: CDR1 MNHEY, CDR2 SVGEGT. V trimming: 2 bases; J trimming: 3 bases; junction bases outside the gene matches: 1. The CDR3 is 15 residues long.

This clonotype was seen only a few times. The chain links TRBV5-1 to TRBJ1-2, with 7 bases matching TRBD1. CDR1 and CDR2 (germline): SGHRS, YFSETQ. This CDR3 has 14 residues. After removal of 0 bases from V and 3 bases from J, the junction contained 2 bases not matched to a gene. DNA of the CDR3: TGCGCCAGCAGCTTGGGGCAGGGGGACTATGGCTACACCTTC. Protein product: CASSLGQGDYGYTF.

This clonotype was recorded a few times. The chain recombines TRBV7-2 with TRBJ2-1, with D unresolved. Germline V lookup: CDR1 SGHTA, CDR2 FQGNSA. The CDR3 has 12 amino acids. V was pared by 5 bases and J by 10 bases, with 12 bases between. In nucleotides, the CDR3 is TGTGCCAGCAGCCATCCTGTTGGGGAGCAGTTCTTC. This encodes CASSHPVGEQFF.

This sequence joins TRBV20-1 and TRBJ2-3; D uncertain. The CDR3 has 15 amino acids. Per germline, CDR1 DFQATT and CDR2 SNEGSKA (reference sequence). The V gene lost 3 bases and the J gene lost 1 base, with 14 bases spanning the gap. The CDR3 DNA reads TGCAGTGCTAGGGCTCCTCGTACTCGCACAGATACGCAGTATTTT. Translating gives CSARAPRTRTDTQYF.

The chain's CDR3 is CASRRPEQGKGYTF. DNA for the CDR3: TGTGCCAGCAGACGTCCAGAACAGGGGAAAGGCTACACCTTC. V and J are TRBV6-5 and TRBJ1-2, with 7 positions matching TRBD1. There are 14 residues in the CDR3. Losses at the gene ends were 6 bases for V and 8 bases for J; bases not matched to a gene: 12. Germline-derived CDR1 and CDR2 are MNHEY and SVGAGI.

The sample holds a few counts of this clonotype. The V and J genes are TRBV5-1 and TRBJ1-2; D not certain. Deletions cut 0 bases from V and 5 bases from J, with 8 bases between. Germline CDR1 SGHRS, CDR2 YFSETQ. CDR3 size: 13 residues. The CDR3 bases are TGCGCCAGCAGCTTGGTTCAGGAGTATGGCTACACCTTC. This encodes CASSLVQEYGYTF.

The CDR3: CASRVSNQPQHF. In nucleotides, the CDR3 is TGTGCCAGCAGGGTCAGCAATCAGCCCCAGCATTTT. The V gene is TRBV28, the J gene TRBJ1-5; D unresolved. Germline CDR1 MDHEN, CDR2 SYDVKM. The CDR3 is 12 amino acids. Deletions cut 6 bases from V and 1 base from J, with 4 bases between.

J is TRBJ1-2 and V is TRBV5-1; TRBD1 agrees at 11 bases. From germline, CDR1 is SGHRS and CDR2 YFSETQ. The CDR3 loop spans 14 amino acids. V lost 3 bases to trimming and J lost 2 bases; unmatched junction nucleotides: 0. The CDR3 reads CASSWTGGNYGYTF. CDR3 DNA: TGCGCCAGCAGCTGGACAGGGGGCAACTATGGCTACACCTTC.